The entry below describes one TCR beta chain. The antigen it recognizes is unknown. Per-base quality was not reported, and no clone a single base away is much larger than it. A robust, sensitive protocol for the amplification, sequencing and analysis of TCRs was described in the study, in which 3' ligation of a UMI-containing oligonucleotide to TCR cDNA was used. For whole blood analysis, more than 2 ml of peripheral blood was collected from healthy adult volunteers into Tempus tubes, and RNA was extracted following the manufacturer's instructions. Total RNA was used without cell sorting and was treated with RQ1 DNase before reverse transcription, with a target input of about 1 to 1000 ng. Libraries were prepared from skin biopsies and whole blood to test how robust the pipeline was in samples where T cells are a minority population. Between the V and J ends, shortened by 0 bases and 2 bases respectively, the junction contains 8 bases. The CDR3 measures 14 amino acids from cysteine to phenylalanine. Kept here is only the CDR3 DNA, which spans 42 bases and is read in frame from base 1. Taken from the germline V gene, the CDR1 and CDR2 loops are SGHTA and FQGNSA.

This sample was included in a study of naive and memory T cell subsets (dated by TCRdb to 2015 to 2018). Describing the broader study: The figure summarizing these samples reported ten or so blood donors, 7 tuberculin skin test biopsies and 3 saline control biopsies. PCR2 was typically run as a SYBR Green qPCR and stopped at a set threshold, although low-input samples could use end-point PCR of around 6 cycles instead.

The paper's findings and limits, for the study overall: The potential sensitivity of the RNA-based method to TCR transcript changes with T cell activation and differentiation was acknowledged.

The library was generated by 5' RACE. Four rounds of PCR, run with the SP2 primer together with nested alpha and beta constant region primers, were used to amplify the ligated cDNA. TCR RNA was reverse transcribed with SuperScript IV using alpha and beta constant region primers for the blood and skin samples. T4 RNA ligase 1 was used to ligate an oligonucleotide containing the Illumina SP2 primer and a UMI to the 3' end of the cDNA. The 12-nucleotide UMI consisted of two random hexamers with an eight-base spacer between the hexamers to prevent hairpin formation. From the second PCR onward, TCR alpha and beta chain libraries were processed separately, and dual indexing was applied for multiplexing. After pooling, the indexed libraries were analyzed by capillary electrophoresis and sequenced on either an Illumina MiSeq or NextSeq. PhiX DNA at about 5-7.5% was added to the libraries to raise base diversity and improve cluster recognition. The study's own analysis went as follows. UMIs were extracted from read 2 by Demultiplexor and combined with the TCR sequence from read 1, and reads were split according to sample indices. V and J genes and V-J junctions were identified by Decombinator, which gave every TCR a five-part identifier that included V and J deletions. Collapsinator used UMIs to correct sequencing errors and PCR amplification heterogeneity, producing a UMI-based abundance for each TCR. CDR3Translator converted identifiers to nucleotide sequence, translated to amino acids, and extracted CDR3 regions using terminal motifs. After normalization to the amount of input RNA, the error-corrected alpha and beta TCR counts from blood and from skin were compared. The raw public data were reprocessed by TCRdb itself: fastp quality trimming at Q25, MiXCR clonotype calling, in-frame beta chains only. Merged by CDR3 protein, the rows form single entries marked with the most common genes and DNA. Here the V and J calls rest on TCRdb's processing, not on the authors' analysis. The sample contains about 62,000 distinct CDR3 sequences, 8% to 9% of them found a single time. The ten largest clonotypes hold over 15% of the sample.

The sequence came from a female donor in good health. The rearranged segments are TRBV7-2 and TRBJ2-7; the D segment could be TRBD1, given 6 matching bases. The CDR3 corresponds to CASSLAQGPYEQYF. At the DNA level, the sequence is TGTGCCAGCAGCTTAGCACAGGGACCCTACGAGCAGTACTTC.